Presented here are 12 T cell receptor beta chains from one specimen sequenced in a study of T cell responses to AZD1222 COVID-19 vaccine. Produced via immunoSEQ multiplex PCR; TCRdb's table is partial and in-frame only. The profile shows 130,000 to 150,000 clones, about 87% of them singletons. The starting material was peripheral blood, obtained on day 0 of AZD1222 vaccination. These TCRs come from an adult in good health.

The CDR3, as DNA: TGTGCCACTTCCAGCGGGAGTTTCCACGAGCAGTACTTC. It specifies CATSSGSFHEQYF. This rearrangement joins TRBV19 to TRBJ2-7; 8 positions agree with TRBD2. V gave up 10 bases and J gave up 5 bases; unmatched junction bases: 10. Per germline, CDR1 LNHDA and CDR2 SQIVND (reference sequence). CDR3 length: 13 residues.

The chain's CDR3 is CASSRRETGDEKLFF. The CDR3 DNA reads TGCGCCAGCAGCCGTCGGGAGACAGGGGATGAAAAACTGTTTTTT. This chain joins TRBV5-1 and TRBJ1-4; 8 nucleotides line up with TRBD1. CDR3 length: 15 residues. The V and J ends lost 4 bases and 6 bases, in that order; junction bases with no gene match: 8. Per the germline V gene, CDR1 is SGHRS and CDR2 is YFSETQ.

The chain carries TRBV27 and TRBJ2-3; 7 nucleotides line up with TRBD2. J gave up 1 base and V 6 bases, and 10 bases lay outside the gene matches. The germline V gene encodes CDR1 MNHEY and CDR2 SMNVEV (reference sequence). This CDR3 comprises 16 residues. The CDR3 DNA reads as TGTGCCAGCAGGCATTGGGGGGGAGATGGCACAGATACGCAGTATTTT. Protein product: CASRHWGGDGTDTQYF.

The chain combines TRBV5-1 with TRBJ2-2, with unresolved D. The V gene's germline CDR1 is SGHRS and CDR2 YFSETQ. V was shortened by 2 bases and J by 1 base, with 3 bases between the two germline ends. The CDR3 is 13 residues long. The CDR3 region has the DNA TGCGCCAGCAGCTTACAGAACACCGGGGAGCTGTTTTTT. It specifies CASSLQNTGELFF.

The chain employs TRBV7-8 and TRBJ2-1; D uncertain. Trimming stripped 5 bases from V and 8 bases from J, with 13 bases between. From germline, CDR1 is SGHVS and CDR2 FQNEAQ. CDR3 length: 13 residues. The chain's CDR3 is CASSETHDDEQFF. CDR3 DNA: TGTGCCAGCAGCGAGACCCATGACGATGAGCAGTTCTTC.

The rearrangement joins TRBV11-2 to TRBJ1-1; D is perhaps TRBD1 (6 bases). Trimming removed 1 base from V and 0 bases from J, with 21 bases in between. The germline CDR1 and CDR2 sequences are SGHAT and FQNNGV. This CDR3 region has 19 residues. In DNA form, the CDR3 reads TGTGCCAGCAGCTTAGTCGAGAGTTTCACAGGGAGGATGAACACTGAAGCTTTCTTT. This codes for CASSLVESFTGRMNTEAFF.

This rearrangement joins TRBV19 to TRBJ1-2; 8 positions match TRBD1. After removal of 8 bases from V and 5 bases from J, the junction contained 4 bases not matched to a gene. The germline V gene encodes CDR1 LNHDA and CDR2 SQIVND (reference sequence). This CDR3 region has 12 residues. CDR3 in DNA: TGTGCCAGTGGCGACAGGGGATATGGCTACACCTTC. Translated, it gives CASGDRGYGYTF.

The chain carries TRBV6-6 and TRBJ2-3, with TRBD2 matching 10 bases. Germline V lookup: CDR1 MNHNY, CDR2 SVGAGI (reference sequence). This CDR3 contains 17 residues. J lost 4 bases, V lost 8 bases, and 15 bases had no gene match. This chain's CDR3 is CASGPLAAGGPADTQYF. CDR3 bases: TGTGCCAGCGGTCCACTTGCAGCGGGAGGGCCAGCAGATACGCAGTATTTT.

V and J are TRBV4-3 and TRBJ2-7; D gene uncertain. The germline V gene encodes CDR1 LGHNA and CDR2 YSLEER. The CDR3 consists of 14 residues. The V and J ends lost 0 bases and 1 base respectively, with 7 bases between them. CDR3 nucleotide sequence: TGCGCCAGCAGCCAAGATTTGAGGTCCTACGAGCAGTACTTC. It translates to CASSQDLRSYEQYF.

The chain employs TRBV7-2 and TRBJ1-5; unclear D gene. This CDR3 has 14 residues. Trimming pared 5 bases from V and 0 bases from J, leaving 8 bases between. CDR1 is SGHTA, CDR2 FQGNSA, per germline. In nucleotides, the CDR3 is TGTGCCAGCAGCGGCTGGGGTAGCAATCAGCCCCAGCATTTT. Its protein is CASSGWGSNQPQHF.

The CDR3 protein is CASSATGGAFGNTIYF. The CDR3 nucleotides are TGTGCCAGCAGCGCAACAGGGGGCGCATTTGGAAACACCATATATTTT. V is TRBV5-4 and J is TRBJ1-3, with 9 bases fitting TRBD1. The V gene end was trimmed by 4 bases and the J gene end by 3 bases; junction bases not matched to a gene: 8. CDR3 length: 16 amino acids. CDR1 SGHNT and CDR2 YYREEE come from the germline V gene (reference sequence).

In DNA, the CDR3 is TGTGCCAGCAGTCCCCGACTAGCGGGACGTATACGAGATACGCAGTATTTT. It yields the protein CASSPRLAGRIRDTQYF. The rearrangement links TRBV27 to TRBJ2-3; 11 bases line up with TRBD2. J was trimmed by 5 bases and V by 5 bases; bases with no gene match: 12. Germline assignment: CDR1 MNHEY and CDR2 SMNVEV (reference sequence). CDR3 size: 17 residues.